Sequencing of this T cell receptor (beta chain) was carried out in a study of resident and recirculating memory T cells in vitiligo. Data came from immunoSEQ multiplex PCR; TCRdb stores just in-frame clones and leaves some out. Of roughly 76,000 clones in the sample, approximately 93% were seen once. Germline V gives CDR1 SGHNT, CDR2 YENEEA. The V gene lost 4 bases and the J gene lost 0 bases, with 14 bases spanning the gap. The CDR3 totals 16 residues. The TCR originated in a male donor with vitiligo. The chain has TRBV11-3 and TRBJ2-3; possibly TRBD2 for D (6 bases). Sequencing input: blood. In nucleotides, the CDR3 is TGTGCCAGCAGCTCCTCCGGGACTTTAAGCACAGATACGCAGTATTTT. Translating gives CASSSSGTLSTDTQYF.